The clone carrying this T cell receptor (beta chain) appeared once. Patients of the Seattle cohort, enrolled during active infection, were followed longitudinally. The data stem from a study of blood T cell repertoires in COVID-19. Study-level background: Acute-phase and convalescent COVID-19 samples originated in the United States, Italy and Spain. T cells, B-cell-depleted T cells, or PBMCs supplied cDNA or gDNA.

CDR3 length equals 16 residues. V lost 3 bases, J lost 0 bases, and 7 bases stayed unmatched. CDR1 and CDR2 (germline): MNHNS, SASEGT. Sequencing used immunoSEQ multiplex PCR; TCRdb keeps in-frame clones, though not all of them. This table holds 180,000 or so clones, 81% found once. This clonotype was sampled from a woman between 40 and 50 years old with COVID-19, enrolled during active disease. The chain combines TRBV6-1 with TRBJ2-5; TRBD1 matches at 7 bases. The sequencing sample was made of peripheral blood. CDR3 sequence (DNA): TGTGCCAGCAGTGATCTGGGACAGCAGTACCAAGAGACCCAGTACTTC. Translating it yields CASSDLGQQYQETQYF.